This TCR beta chain was sequenced during a study of post-analysis software for immune sequencing data (dated by TCRdb to between 2015 and 2016). Turning to the overall study: Disease courses on record covered relapsing-remitting, secondary progressive and progressive-relapsing multiple sclerosis, though some patients had no subtype annotation. The patient repertoires were set against around eleven previously published healthy control repertoires from donors whose ages ranged from about 6 to 27 years. A subset of samples was prepared in parallel using single-end sample barcoding, then pooled and co-amplified after Illumina adapter ligation.

Broader findings and caveats from the paper: Strong co-clustering of samples prepared in the same batch was shown by direct clustering with F measure, prompting a batch-effect correction. Normalized Chao1 diversity was significantly lower in multiple sclerosis patients than controls, suggesting substantial peripheral T-cell clonal expansion. Four to six TRBV segments, including TRBV5-6, TRBV5-1 and TRBV20-1, were significantly more frequent in patients than controls. The multiple sclerosis patient group was slightly younger than the control group.

This clonotype has more than one count but fewer than ten. It has no known antigen specificity. No much larger clone is present one base from it, and per-base qualities are unavailable. TCR beta repertoires were profiled from peripheral blood of some 13 young patients with multiple sclerosis to demonstrate the VDJtools post-analysis software. The multiple sclerosis patients were children and adolescents between roughly 6 and 15 years of age. Relative to germline, V is 5 bases shorter and J is 5 bases shorter, with 12 bases between their ends. The CDR3 contains 13 residues, cysteine and phenylalanine counted. Of all the DNA, just the CDR3 is kept, 39 bases in frame from base 1. Libraries were built with PCR. Data came from an Illumina HiSeq 2500. To reduce PCR and sequencing biases, unique molecular identifiers were built into the TCR beta cDNA libraries. Per 1 to 10 million input T cells, roughly 500,000 cDNA molecules were obtained, such that each molecule approximated one T cell. The patient libraries were prepared and sequenced with the same protocol used for the earlier healthy control dataset. Within a given batch, samples were prepared together, multiplexed and sequenced on the same HiSeq lane. Regarding the original processing steps: Raw barcoded reads were processed with MIGEC, and single-read molecular identifier groups were discarded before consensus assembly and CDR3 extraction. VDJtools was used for post-analysis of the clonotype tables, with diversity normalized by down-sampling every dataset to the smallest sample size. Repertoire overlap clustering matched CDR3 amino acid but not nucleotide sequences to correct batch-related cross-sample contamination. TCRdb trimmed the raw reads at Q25, called clones with MiXCR and kept productive beta chains. Merged by CDR3 protein, the rows form single entries marked with the most common genes and DNA. The V and J calls and clone size are TCRdb's, not the authors'. The sample data list 350,000 to 450,000 distinct CDR3 sequences, and roughly 38% of these were observed just once. Together, the top ten hold 13% of the sample.

The chain joins TRBV12-3 or TRBV12-4 to TRBJ1-2; the D segment could be TRBD1, given 6 matching bases. The specimen was blood. The receptor's source is a girl between 10 and 17 years old with multiple sclerosis. The CDR3 region has the sequence CASSPGTPYGYTF. The sequence in DNA is TGTGCCAGCAGTCCCGGGACACCTTATGGCTACACCTTC.